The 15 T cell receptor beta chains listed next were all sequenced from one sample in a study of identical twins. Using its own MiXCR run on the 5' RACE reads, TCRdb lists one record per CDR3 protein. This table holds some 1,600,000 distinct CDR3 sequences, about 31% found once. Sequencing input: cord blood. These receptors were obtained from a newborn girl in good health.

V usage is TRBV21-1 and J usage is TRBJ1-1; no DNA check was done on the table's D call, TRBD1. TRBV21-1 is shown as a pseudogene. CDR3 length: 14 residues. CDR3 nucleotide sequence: TGTGCCAGCAGCAAAGTGGGGACAAACACTGAAGCTTTCTTT. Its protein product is CASSKVGTNTEAFF.

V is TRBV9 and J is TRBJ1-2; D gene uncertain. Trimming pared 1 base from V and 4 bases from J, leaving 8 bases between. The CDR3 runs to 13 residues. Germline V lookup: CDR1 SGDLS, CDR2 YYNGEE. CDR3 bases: TGTGCCAGCAGCGTACCAGGTCGCTATGGCTACACCTTC. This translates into CASSVPGRYGYTF.

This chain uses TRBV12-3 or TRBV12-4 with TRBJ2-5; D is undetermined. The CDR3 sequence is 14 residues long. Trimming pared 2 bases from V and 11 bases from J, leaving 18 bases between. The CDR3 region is CASSLWAQFNEQYF. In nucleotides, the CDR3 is TGTGCCAGCAGTTTATGGGCTCAGTTCAATGAGCAGTACTTC.

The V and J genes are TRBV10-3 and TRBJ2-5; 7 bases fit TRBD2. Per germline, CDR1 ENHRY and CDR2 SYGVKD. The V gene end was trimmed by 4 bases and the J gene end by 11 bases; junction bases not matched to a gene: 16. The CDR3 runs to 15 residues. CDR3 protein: CAISASGEGRDEQYF. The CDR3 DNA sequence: TGTGCCATCAGTGCGTCGGGGGAGGGGCGGGATGAGCAGTACTTC.

CDR3 amino acids: CASRKDRVGYEQYF. CDR3 in DNA: TGTGCCAGCAGGAAAGACAGGGTGGGCTACGAGCAGTACTTC. The J gene is TRBJ2-7, the V gene TRBV28, with TRBD1 identical over 7 bases. In germline, CDR1 is MDHEN, CDR2 SYDVKM. V trimming: 6 bases; J trimming: 3 bases; junction bases outside the gene matches: 8. The CDR3 has 14 residues.

The CDR3 spells CASSQDKRGGPYNEQYF. The CDR3 DNA follows: TGCGCCAGCAGCCAAGATAAGCGAGGCGGACCATACAATGAGCAGTACTTC. The chain combines TRBV4-1 with TRBJ2-5; D not resolved. The germline CDR1 and CDR2 sequences are MGHRA and YSYEKL. V was shortened by 0 bases and J by 11 bases, with 25 bases between the two germline ends. There are 17 residues in the CDR3.

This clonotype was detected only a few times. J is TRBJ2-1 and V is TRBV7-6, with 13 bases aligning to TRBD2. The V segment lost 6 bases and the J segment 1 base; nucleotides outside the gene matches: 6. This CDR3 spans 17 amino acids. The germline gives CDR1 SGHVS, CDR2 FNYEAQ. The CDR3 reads CASSLLAGGLSYNEQFF. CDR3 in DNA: TGTGCCAGCAGTTTACTAGCGGGGGGGCTTTCCTACAATGAGCAGTTCTTC.

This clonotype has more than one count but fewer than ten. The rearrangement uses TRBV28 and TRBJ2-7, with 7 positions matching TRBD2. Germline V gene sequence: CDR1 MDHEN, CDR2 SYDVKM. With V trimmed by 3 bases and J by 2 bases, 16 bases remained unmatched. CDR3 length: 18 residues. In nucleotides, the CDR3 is TGTGCCAGCAGTTTTTTATTCCCTCAATGGGGGACTACCTACGAGCAGTACTTC. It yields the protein CASSFLFPQWGTTYEQYF. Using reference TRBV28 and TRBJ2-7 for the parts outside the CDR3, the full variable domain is DVKVTQSSRYLVKRTGEKVFLECVQDMDHENMFWYRQDPGLGLRLIYFSYDVKMKEKGDIPEGYSVSREKKERFSLILESASTNQTSMYLCASSFLFPQWGTTYEQYFGPGTRLTVT.

CDR3 DNA: TGTGCCAGCAGTTACTCGATGGGACAGAACAATGAGCAGTTCTTC. It codes for CASSYSMGQNNEQFF. J is TRBJ2-1 and V is TRBV6-6; 7 bases are shared with TRBD1. V lost 0 bases and J lost 5; bases outside the gene matches: 4. CDR1 is MNHNY and CDR2 is SVGAGI in the germline V gene (reference sequence). This CDR3 has 15 amino acids.

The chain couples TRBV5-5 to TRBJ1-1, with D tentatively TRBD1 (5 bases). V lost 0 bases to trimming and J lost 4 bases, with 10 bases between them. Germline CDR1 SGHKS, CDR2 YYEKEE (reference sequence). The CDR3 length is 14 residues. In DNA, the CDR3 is TGTGCCAGCAGCTTGGGGGGCAGAGCCACTGAAGCTTTCTTT. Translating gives CASSLGGRATEAFF.

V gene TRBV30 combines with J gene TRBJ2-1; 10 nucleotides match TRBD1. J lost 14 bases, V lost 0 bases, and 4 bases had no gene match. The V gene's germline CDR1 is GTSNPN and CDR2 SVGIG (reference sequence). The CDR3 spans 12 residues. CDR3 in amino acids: CAWSVMGTGEFF. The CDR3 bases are TGTGCCTGGAGTGTAATGGGGACAGGGGAGTTCTTC.

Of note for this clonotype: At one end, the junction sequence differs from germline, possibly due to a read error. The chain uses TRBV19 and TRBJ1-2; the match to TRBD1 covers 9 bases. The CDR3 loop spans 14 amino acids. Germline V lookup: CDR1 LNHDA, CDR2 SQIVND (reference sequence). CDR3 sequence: CASNTGGYGYGHTF. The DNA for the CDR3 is TGTGCCAGTAACACAGGGGGCTATGGCTATGGCCACACCTTC.

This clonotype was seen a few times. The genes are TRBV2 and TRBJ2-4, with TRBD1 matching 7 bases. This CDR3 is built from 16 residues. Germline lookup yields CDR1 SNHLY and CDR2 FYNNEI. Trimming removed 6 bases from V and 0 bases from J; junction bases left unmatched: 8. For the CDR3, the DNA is TGTGCCAGCAGACTCAGGGGGATTTTAGCCAAAAACATTCAGTACTTC. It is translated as CASRLRGILAKNIQYF.

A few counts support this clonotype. The CDR3 loop reads CASCPGTLSSYNEQFF. CDR3 DNA sequence: TGTGCCAGCTGCCCAGGGACACTTAGCTCCTACAATGAGCAGTTCTTC. The rearrangement joins TRBV11-2 to TRBJ2-1; tentative D call: TRBD1 (6 bases). CDR3 length equals 16 residues. In germline, CDR1 is SGHAT, CDR2 FQNNGV. Trimming took off 8 bases at V and 0 bases at J, with 17 bases between the two ends.

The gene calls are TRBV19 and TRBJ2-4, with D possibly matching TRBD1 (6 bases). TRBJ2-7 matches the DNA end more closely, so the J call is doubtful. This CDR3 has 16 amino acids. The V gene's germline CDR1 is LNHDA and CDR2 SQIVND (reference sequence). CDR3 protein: CASSTPKGQSPDEQYF. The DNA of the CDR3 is TGTGCCAGTAGTACCCCCAAAGGACAGTCCCCGGACGAGCAGTACTTC.